This T cell receptor (beta chain) was identified during a study of blood T cells in healthy people across ages. Each donor supplied 7.5 to 10 milliliters of peripheral blood. This clonotype appeared a single time. Next came a second PCR, run for about 7 to 12 cycles, which used a sample-barcoded 5' primer along with a J-beta primer mix. TCRdb processed the 5' RACE reads anew with MiXCR; each CDR3 protein has one entry. The table records about 970,000 distinct CDR3 sequences, just over 50% of them present only once. This CDR3 is built from 14 residues. The V segment lost 4 bases and the J segment 5 bases; nucleotides outside the gene matches: 6. From germline, CDR1 is SGHTA and CDR2 FQGTGA.

The chain recombines TRBV7-3 with TRBJ1-1, with 8 bases lining up with TRBD1. The specimen sequenced was blood. The receptor's source is a woman in her sixties in good health. This chain's CDR3 is CASSSDRGSTEAFF. CDR3 nucleotides: TGTGCCAGCAGCTCCGACAGGGGTTCGACTGAAGCTTTCTTT.